This T cell receptor (beta chain) was observed in a study of shared clonotypes between healthy human individuals. Study results and caveats: Sequencing depth was expected to affect clonotype sharing among donors. Represented genetic and exposure-history diversity was restricted by having few donors.

The table came from immunoSEQ multiplex PCR; TCRdb's copy has only in-frame clones and leaves some out. The sample has around 1.9 million clones; 80% to 95% are singletons. As concerns this clone: What it binds is not known.

The naive CD8 population came from CD45RO-negative cells selected for CCR7, without terminally differentiated effector memory CD45RA+ cells. Sequencing was carried out using naive CD8+ T cells from PBMCs. This sequence was found in a man younger than 35 in good health. Some clones in this sample may be carry-over from other donors' samples.

CDR3 coding DNA: TGTGCCAGCAGTTACAACTCAGGGTTCATGAACACTGAAGCTTTCTTT. It is translated as CASSYNSGFMNTEAFF. The chain links TRBV27 to TRBJ1-1; TRBD1 might be the D (5 bases). This CDR3 spans 16 amino acids. V was trimmed by 4 bases and J by 0 bases, leaving 15 bases between them. The germline V gene encodes CDR1 MNHEY and CDR2 SMNVEV (reference sequence).